These 2 T cell receptor beta chains share one sample of origin, sequenced in a study of T cell responses to AZD1222 COVID-19 vaccine. Sequenced by immunoSEQ multiplex PCR; TCRdb stores in-frame clones only, minus some. In all, the sample yields about 140,000 clones. The sample consisted of peripheral blood. The receptors stem from an adult in good health.

This chain's CDR3 is CASSRTGDTYEQYF. The CDR3 coding sequence is TGTGCCAGCAGCAGGACAGGGGACACCTACGAGCAGTACTTC. The chain combines TRBV2 with TRBJ2-7; 9 bases are shared with TRBD1. V was clipped by 6 bases and J by 2 bases; unmatched bases: 5. This CDR3 comprises 14 residues. Germline V gene lookup returns CDR1 SNHLY and CDR2 FYNNEI.

J is TRBJ1-1 and V is TRBV13; D may be TRBD1 (6 bases). Germline CDR1 reads PRHDT; CDR2 reads FYEKMQ (reference sequence). CDR3 length equals 12 residues. The V and J ends lost 10 bases and 3 bases respectively, with 12 bases between them. CDR3 sequence: CATSRGHTEAFF. The CDR3, as DNA: TGTGCCACGAGCAGGGGCCACACTGAAGCTTTCTTT.